This TCR beta chain was identified during a study of T cell responses to AZD1222 COVID-19 vaccine. Findings of the study overall: The breadth and depth of Spike-specific TCRs increased once two AZD1222 doses had been given. Donors were chiefly white British, with a greater number of females, and clonal diversity was perhaps underestimated. Nearly half of the spike-specific TCRs reportedly recognize variant regions that carry no mutations. Spike-spanning, vaccine-associated CD4 TCRs were dominant at 160-218 and 743-854.

Note on this clone: Its antigen is not identified.

Here immunoSEQ multiplex PCR was the method, and the copy in TCRdb shows in-frame clones only, minus some. Of around 66,000 clones in the sample, about 88% were seen once. This specimen was peripheral blood, taken 28 days after the second dose of the MenACWY control vaccine. This receptor was taken from an adult who received the MenACWY meningococcal vaccine as a control.

CDR3 DNA sequence: TGTGCCAGCAGCTTACCTTCTAACAGGGATGGAAACACCATATATTTT. It yields the protein CASSLPSNRDGNTIYF. The genes are TRBV13 and TRBJ1-3; D is perhaps TRBD1 (6 bases). V lost 2 bases and J 3 bases, leaving 14 bases between the germline ends. The CDR3 consists of 16 residues. CDR1 PRHDT and CDR2 FYEKMQ come from the germline V gene (reference sequence).